Shown below are 31 T cell receptor beta chains from a single sample sequenced in a study of cytomegalovirus exposure and HLA in healthy donors. In the PCR, 60 Vbeta and 13 Jbeta primers were used. This table comes from immunoSEQ multiplex PCR, and its TCRdb copy is limited to in-frame clones, with some not included. This table has about 180,000 clones, over 80% appearing once. Sample: PBMCs. All receptors derive from a boy aged 2 to 10 in good health and CMV-seronegative.

The V gene is TRBV4-3, the J gene TRBJ2-2, with D possibly matching TRBD2 (6 bases). The CDR3 is 14 amino acids. Trimming cost V 6 bases and J 7 bases, with 15 bases left between them. Germline V CDR1 and CDR2: LGHNA, YSLEER. CDR3 residues: CASSRDSRVGELFF. The CDR3 DNA follows: TGCGCCAGCAGTCGGGACTCACGCGTCGGGGAGCTGTTTTTT.

Remarks on this clone: Its ends do not fully match the called genes, so a read error is possible. This chain joins TRBV7-8 and TRBJ2-7; D might be TRBD2 (5 bases). Germline CDR1 and CDR2: SGHVS and FQNEAQ. This CDR3 comprises 13 residues. The CDR3 nucleotides are TGTGCCAGCAGCTTCGTGCGAGAGTGGGAGCGGTACTTC. Translated: CASSFVREWERYF. Full variable domain (missing parts from reference TRBV7-8 and TRBJ2-7): GAGVSQSPRYKVAKRGQDVALRCDPISGHVSLFWYQQALGQGPEFLTYFQNEAQLDKSGLPSDRFFAERPEGSVSTLKIQRTQQEDSAVYLCASSFVREWERYFGPGTRLTVT.

This chain joins TRBV5-1 and TRBJ2-1; D remains ambiguous. Trimming shortened V by 1 base and J by 2 bases, and 4 bases separated the two germline ends. Germline CDR1 is SGHRS and CDR2 is YFSETQ. The CDR3 is made up of 13 amino acids. CDR3 sequence: CASSLSPYNEQFF. CDR3 nucleotide sequence: TGCGCCAGCAGCTTGAGCCCCTACAATGAGCAGTTCTTC.

This chain connects TRBV19 to TRBJ2-3; 10 bases map to TRBD2. This CDR3 is 15 amino acids long. V was clipped by 3 bases and J by 8 bases; unmatched bases: 8. The germline V gene has CDR1 LNHDA and CDR2 SQIVND (reference sequence). The CDR3 DNA sequence: TGTGCCAGTAGTATCGGTAGCGGGGGGCTAAGTACGCAGTATTTT. It is translated as CASSIGSGGLSTQYF.

This chain links TRBV18 with TRBJ1-6, with 7 bases identical to TRBD1. The CDR3 is 17 residues long. With V trimmed by 2 bases and J by 6 bases, 10 bases remained unmatched. Germline CDR1 and CDR2: KGHSH and LQKENI. The CDR3 spells CASSPIRGGSTNSPLHF. The CDR3, as DNA: TGTGCCAGCTCACCAATCCGAGGGGGCTCGACTAATTCACCCCTCCACTTT.

This chain connects TRBV7-9 to TRBJ1-2; D unresolved. CDR1 SEHNR and CDR2 FQNEAQ come from the germline V gene (reference sequence). This CDR3 spans 14 amino acids. V dropped 1 base and J dropped 2 bases, with 8 bases sitting between them. The CDR3 sequence is CASSLGAGNYGYTF. In DNA form, the CDR3 reads TGTGCCAGCAGCTTAGGTGCGGGCAACTATGGCTACACCTTC.

V is TRBV25-1 and J is TRBJ2-7; 9 bases are shared with TRBD1. The CDR3 length is 14 residues. J lost 2 bases, V lost 3 bases, and 2 bases had no gene match. The germline gives CDR1 MGHDK, CDR2 SYGVNS. The CDR3 DNA sequence: TGTGCCAGCAGTGACTACAGGGGGCCCTACGAGCAGTACTTC. Translation gives CASSDYRGPYEQYF.

The genes are TRBV18 and TRBJ2-3; TRBD2 aligns across 10 bases. CDR1 is KGHSH, CDR2 LQKENI, per germline. V shed 2 bases, J shed 3 bases, and the junction held 11 bases outside the gene matches. This CDR3 is built from 18 residues. The CDR3 nucleotides are TGTGCCAGCTCACCAAGAAATCTAGCGGGAGTTCAGACAGATACGCAGTATTTT. Protein: CASSPRNLAGVQTDTQYF.

This clone has a handful of counts. The genes are TRBV5-4 and TRBJ2-2; D perhaps matches TRBD1 (6 bases). The CDR3 has 16 residues. Germline loops: CDR1 SGHNT, CDR2 YYREEE (reference sequence). Trimming shortened V by 2 bases and J by 0 bases, and 11 bases separated the two germline ends. As DNA, the CDR3 is TGTGCCAGCAGCTTCTACAGGGTATCGAACACCGGGGAGCTGTTTTTT. It codes for CASSFYRVSNTGELFF.

The gene calls are TRBV4-2 and TRBJ1-2, with a tentative D call TRBD1 (5 bases). Germline V CDR1 and CDR2: LGHNA, YNFKEQ. CDR3 length equals 13 residues. Trimming took 0 bases from V and 8 from J, leaving 10 bases between them. CDR3 coding DNA: TGTGCCAGCAGCCAAGACGACGCAGGGGGCTACACCTTC. Translation: CASSQDDAGGYTF.

The chain joins TRBV5-1 to TRBJ2-4, with 8 bases fitting TRBD2. V shed 0 bases and J 4 bases; nucleotides not matched to a gene: 0. This CDR3 spans 14 amino acids. Germline CDR1 reads SGHRS; CDR2 reads YFSETQ. The CDR3 loop reads CASSLASGKNIQYF. As DNA, the CDR3 is TGCGCCAGCAGCTTGGCTAGCGGGAAAAACATTCAGTACTTC.

V is TRBV4-3 and J is TRBJ1-1; D possibly corresponds to TRBD1 (5 bases). The germline CDR1 and CDR2 sequences are LGHNA and YSLEER. Trimming left V 1 base short and J 0 bases short, with 9 bases between. The CDR3 consists of 15 residues. CDR3 sequence (DNA): TGCGCCAGCAGCCAAGCCGGACATTTGAACACTGAAGCTTTCTTT. Amino acid sequence: CASSQAGHLNTEAFF.

V is TRBV29-1 and J is TRBJ2-5; 7 bases agree with TRBD1. Germline V gene data show CDR1 as SQVTM and CDR2 as ANQGSEA. There are 13 residues in the CDR3. Trimming at V came to 5 bases and at J to 1 base, leaving 4 bases not matched to a gene. CDR3 residues: CSVTRQGQETQYF. The CDR3 bases are TGCAGCGTTACCCGACAGGGCCAAGAGACCCAGTACTTC.

This rearrangement joins TRBV19 to TRBJ1-5; 9 bases match TRBD1. CDR1 and CDR2 (germline): LNHDA, SQIVND (reference sequence). The trim removed 3 bases at V and 5 bases at J, leaving 2 bases unmatched. This CDR3 comprises 14 residues. CDR3 in DNA: TGTGCCAGTAGTATGACAGGGGGGGATCAGCCCCAGCATTTT. Its translation is CASSMTGGDQPQHF.

V gene TRBV19 combines with J gene TRBJ2-5; 8 nucleotides line up with TRBD2. CDR1 is LNHDA and CDR2 is SQIVND in the germline V gene (reference sequence). The CDR3 runs to 14 residues. Trimming at V came to 3 bases and at J to 5 bases, leaving 5 bases not matched to a gene. The CDR3 reads CASSITSGGETQYF. CDR3 bases: TGTGCCAGTAGTATTACTAGCGGTGGCGAGACCCAGTACTTC.

The chain uses TRBV15 and TRBJ2-5; TRBD1 matches at 8 bases. Germline values: CDR1 LNHNV, CDR2 YYDKDF (reference sequence). V shed 1 base, J shed 5 bases, and the junction held 12 bases outside the gene matches. The length of the CDR3 is 17 residues. The CDR3 DNA reads TGTGCCACCAGCAGAGGGTCGGACAGGGATTTGAGGGAGACCCAGTACTTC. It encodes CATSRGSDRDLRETQYF.

This clone was found a few times. The V gene is TRBV30, the J gene TRBJ1-4; 9 bases line up with TRBD1. The length of the CDR3 is 15 residues. Per germline, CDR1 GTSNPN and CDR2 SVGIG (reference sequence). The J segment lost 4 bases and the V segment lost 2 bases, leaving 5 bases of the junction unmatched. The CDR3 DNA follows: TGTGCCTGGAGTTACACAGGGGGCGGTAATGAAAAACTGTTTTTT. Its protein product is CAWSYTGGGNEKLFF. Using reference TRBV30 and TRBJ1-4 for the parts outside the CDR3, the full variable domain is SQTIHQWPATLVQPVGSPLSLECTVEGTSNPNLYWYRQAAGRGLQLLFYSVGIGQISSEVPQNLSASRPQDRQFILSSKKLLLSDSGFYLCAWSYTGGGNEKLFFGSGTQLSVL.

The chain employs TRBV23-1 and TRBJ2-3, with a tentative D call TRBD2 (6 bases). TRBV23-1 is assigned to the ORF class and has an uncertain function. This CDR3 is built from 16 residues. V was cut by 0 bases and J by 0 bases, with 10 bases left in between. In DNA form, the CDR3 reads TGCGCCAGCAGTCAATCTGGAGGGATTAGCACAGATACGCAGTATTTT. It encodes CASSQSGGISTDTQYF.

The V call is TRBV11-2, the J call TRBJ2-5; D ambiguous. This CDR3 is built from 14 residues. Trimming removed 1 base at V and 2 bases at J, with 8 bases between. Looked up from germline, CDR1 is SGHAT and CDR2 is FQNNGV. The CDR3 DNA follows: TGTGCCAGCAGCTTAGTTTACAGACAAGAGACCCAGTACTTC. Protein product: CASSLVYRQETQYF.

This clone was counted a few times. This chain connects TRBV29-1 to TRBJ2-7; 7 nucleotides match TRBD2. Germline CDR1 and CDR2: SQVTM and ANQGSEA. The CDR3 has 13 amino acids. V shed 7 bases and J 3 bases; nucleotides not matched to a gene: 9. Here the CDR3 reads CSGATSENYEQYF. The CDR3 DNA reads as TGCAGCGGCGCTACTAGCGAAAACTACGAGCAGTACTTC.

V and J are TRBV10-1 and TRBJ2-1, with a possible D match to TRBD1 (6 bases). Trimming shortened V by 6 bases and J by 4 bases, and 16 bases separated the two germline ends. CDR1 is WNHNN, CDR2 SYGVQD, per germline (reference sequence). The CDR3 contains 15 residues. The CDR3 DNA follows: TGCGCCAGCAGCCCGTGGGGACACCGATACAATGAGCAGTTCTTC. Translation: CASSPWGHRYNEQFF.

This clone has only a few counts. The chain has TRBV5-4 and TRBJ2-6; D gene ambiguous. This CDR3 spans 16 amino acids. Trimming stripped 0 bases from V and 0 bases from J, with 7 bases between. Germline lookup yields CDR1 SGHNT and CDR2 YYREEE (reference sequence). CDR3 nucleotides: TGTGCCAGCAGCTTGGCCTTGAGCTCTGGGGCCAACGTCCTGACTTTC. Amino acid sequence: CASSLALSSGANVLTF.

The chain recombines TRBV2 with TRBJ2-7, with D perhaps TRBD2 (5 bases). Per germline, CDR1 SNHLY and CDR2 FYNNEI. The CDR3 runs to 15 residues. V shed 2 bases and J shed 2 bases, with 13 bases lying between them. CDR3 DNA: TGTGCCAGCAGTGAAAAGGGAGATAGGCCCTACGAGCAGTACTTC. Residues: CASSEKGDRPYEQYF.

The CDR3 DNA sequence: TGTGCCAGCAGTCAGAATCAAGAGACCCAGTACTTC. Protein: CASSQNQETQYF. The V call is TRBV9, the J call TRBJ2-5; D gene unclear. V was shortened by 5 bases and J by 2 bases, with 7 bases between the two germline ends. The CDR3 has 12 amino acids. Germline CDR1 is SGDLS and CDR2 is YYNGEE. Variable domain in full (rest from reference TRBV9 and TRBJ2-5): DSGVTQTPKHLITATGQRVTLRCSPRSGDLSVYWYQQSLDQGLQFLIQYYNGEERAKGNILERFSAQQFPDLHSELNLSSLELGDSALYFCASSQNQETQYFGPGTRLLVL.

CDR3 nucleotides: TGCGCCAGCAGCCTTCCCCTGGGAGGGAGGGCCGAGACAGATACGCAGTATTTT. It translates to CASSLPLGGRAETDTQYF. The V and J genes are TRBV4-3 and TRBJ2-3; 7 nucleotides match TRBD2. V shed 4 bases and J 3 bases; nucleotides not matched to a gene: 16. This CDR3 has 18 residues. CDR1 is LGHNA, CDR2 YSLEER, per germline.

V gene TRBV2 combines with J gene TRBJ2-1; 13 nucleotides agree with TRBD2. There are 16 residues in the CDR3. Germline V gene sequence: CDR1 SNHLY, CDR2 FYNNEI. The junction had 5 bases not matched to a gene; V was cut back by 2 bases and J by 7 bases. This CDR3 reads CASSERVTSGRNEQFF. CDR3 DNA sequence: TGTGCCAGCAGTGAAAGGGTGACTAGCGGGAGGAATGAGCAGTTCTTC.

This chain connects TRBV7-2 to TRBJ2-5; a possible D gene is TRBD1 (6 bases). Trimming cost V 5 bases and J 2 bases, with 12 bases left between them. Germline V gene data show CDR1 as SGHTA and CDR2 as FQGNSA. The length of the CDR3 is 14 residues. The CDR3 region has the DNA TGTGCCAGCAGCCTAGGGGGACAACAAGAGACCCAGTACTTC. It specifies CASSLGGQQETQYF. Full variable domain (rest looked up from reference TRBV7-2 and TRBJ2-5): GAGVSQSPSNKVTEKGKDVELRCDPISGHTALYWYRQSLGQGLEFLIYFQGNSAPDKSGLPSDRFSAERTGGSVSTLTIQRTQQEDSAVYLCASSLGGQQETQYFGPGTRLLVL.

V and J are TRBV15 and TRBJ2-1, with 13 positions matching TRBD2. Germline CDR1 reads LNHNV; CDR2 reads YYDKDF (reference sequence). CDR3 size: 17 residues. Trimming at V came to 1 base and at J to 7 bases, leaving 7 bases not matched to a gene. In nucleotides, the CDR3 is TGTGCCACCAGCAGAGTGGGACTAGCGGGGAATCGGAATGAGCAGTTCTTC. Protein: CATSRVGLAGNRNEQFF.

The chain couples TRBV5-1 to TRBJ1-3; 7 bases agree with TRBD1. This CDR3 has 15 amino acids. V shed 4 bases, J shed 8 bases, and the junction held 12 bases outside the gene matches. Germline V gene lookup returns CDR1 SGHRS and CDR2 YFSETQ. DNA of the CDR3: TGCGCCAGCAGCCCGCAGACAGGGTGGTCGGACACCATATATTTT. Protein sequence: CASSPQTGWSDTIYF.

The chain couples TRBV9 to TRBJ1-1; a possible D gene is TRBD1 (5 bases). Germline V gene data show CDR1 as SGDLS and CDR2 as YYNGEE. The CDR3 consists of 14 residues. The V and J ends lost 2 bases and 1 base respectively, with 9 bases between them. The CDR3 protein is CASSVQTANTEAFF. DNA for the CDR3: TGTGCCAGCAGCGTTCAGACAGCGAACACTGAAGCTTTCTTT.

The rearrangement links TRBV5-7 to TRBJ2-1; 9 bases line up with TRBD1. TRBV5-7 is marked as an open reading frame, function uncertain. The CDR3 is made up of 15 amino acids. The trim removed 3 bases at V and 5 bases at J, leaving 6 bases unmatched. The CDR3 DNA sequence: TGTGCCAGCAGCTACCGGGACAGGGAGGACAATGAGCAGTTCTTC. It codes for CASSYRDREDNEQFF.